Below, 7 T cell receptor beta chains from the same sample are listed, as sequenced in a study of memory CD4+ T cells and cytomegalovirus serostatus. The sort gate was single viable CD3+CD4+CD8-CD45RO+ cells for memory CD4+ T cells. Assay used: immunoSEQ multiplex PCR; TCRdb lists only in-frame clones, some missing. Of 27,000 or so clones in the sample, 70% to 80% were seen once. The sequencing input was memory CD4+ T cells from blood. The receptors were sampled from an adult in good health and CMV-seronegative.

V is TRBV7-3 and J is TRBJ1-2; possible D gene TRBD1, 5 bases. The CDR3 runs 13 residues. The germline V gene has CDR1 SGHTA and CDR2 FQGTGA. V was pared by 5 bases and J by 4 bases, with 11 bases between. The CDR3 sequence is CASSPGGGYGYTF. The CDR3 nucleotides are TGTGCCAGCAGCCCGGGGGGGGGCTATGGCTACACCTTC.

The genes are TRBV6-5 and TRBJ2-5; D is unresolved. The CDR3 spans 11 residues. V gave up 1 base and J gave up 5 bases, with 2 bases separating them. Germline CDR1 is MNHEY and CDR2 is SVGAGI. CDR3 DNA sequence: TGTGCCAGCAGTTACTGGGAGACCCAGTACTTC. It specifies CASSYWETQYF.

This chain links TRBV4-2 with TRBJ1-2; D uncertain. This CDR3 has 13 amino acids. CDR1 is LGHNA and CDR2 is YNFKEQ in the germline V gene. The V and J ends lost 0 bases and 2 bases respectively, with 4 bases between them. CDR3 in DNA: TGTGCCAGCAGCCAAGAAGAAAACTATGGCTACACCTTC. Translated, it gives CASSQEENYGYTF.

This clone was recorded only once. The chain links TRBV5-1 to TRBJ2-5; 9 bases align to TRBD1. The germline V gene has CDR1 SGHRS and CDR2 YFSETQ. The ends lost 0 bases at V and 3 bases at J; junction bases unmatched: 6. This CDR3 spans 16 amino acids. CDR3: CASSLARGTGKETQYF. The CDR3 nucleotides read TGCGCCAGCAGCTTGGCCAGAGGGACAGGGAAAGAGACCCAGTACTTC.

V and J are TRBV7-6 and TRBJ1-4; no firm D call. The CDR3 runs to 14 residues. Germline assignment: CDR1 SGHVS and CDR2 FNYEAQ. Trimming shortened V by 4 bases and J by 3 bases, and 9 bases separated the two germline ends. CDR3 coding DNA: TGTGCCAGCAGCTCCCAACCAGCTAATGAAAAACTGTTTTTT. It is translated as CASSSQPANEKLFF. The full variable domain, with the rest looked up from reference TRBV7-6 and TRBJ1-4, is GAGVSQSPRYKVTKRGQDVALRCDPISGHVSLYWYRQALGQGPEFLTYFNYEAQQDKSGLPNDRFSAERPEGSISTLTIQRTEQRDSAMYRCASSSQPANEKLFFGSGTQLSVL.

The J gene is TRBJ1-4, the V gene TRBV18, with D perhaps TRBD1 (6 bases). Trimming pared 3 bases from V and 8 bases from J, leaving 16 bases between. This CDR3 contains 15 residues. Germline-derived CDR1 and CDR2 are KGHSH and LQKENI. This CDR3 is CASSPQQGTEEKLFF. The CDR3 region has the DNA TGTGCCAGCTCACCGCAACAGGGAACAGAGGAAAAACTGTTTTTT.

The chain combines TRBV2 with TRBJ2-1, with D possibly matching TRBD2 (6 bases). CDR1 and CDR2 (germline): SNHLY, FYNNEI. V dropped 0 bases and J dropped 0 bases, with 9 bases sitting between them. The CDR3 contains 16 residues. Here the CDR3 reads CASSEAGGSSYNEQFF. CDR3 DNA sequence: TGTGCCAGCAGTGAAGCGGGGGGAAGCTCCTACAATGAGCAGTTCTTC.